This T cell receptor beta chain emerged from a study of T cell responses to AZD1222 COVID-19 vaccine. Regarding the study as a whole: Along spike, vaccine-associated CD4 TCRs were found throughout, with dominance at 160-218 and 743-854. Nearly half of spike-specific TCRs reportedly target variant regions that are unmutated in the B.1.351 and B.1.1.7 variants.

Profiled with immunoSEQ multiplex PCR; TCRdb holds only in-frame clones, not every one. The data contain 93,000 or so clones, around 90% of them singletons. On this clone itself: Its target is unknown.

This CDR3 is built from 14 residues. Germline CDR1 reads SGDLS; CDR2 reads YYNGEE. The V gene end was trimmed by 3 bases and the J gene end by 2 bases; junction bases not matched to a gene: 4. The V call is TRBV9, the J call TRBJ2-7; 8 bases are shared with TRBD1. Sequenced material: peripheral blood, taken on day 0 of AZD1222 vaccination. This TCR was recovered from an adult in good health. The CDR3: CASSAQGATYEQYF. DNA for the CDR3: TGTGCCAGCAGCGCGCAGGGGGCAACCTACGAGCAGTACTTC.